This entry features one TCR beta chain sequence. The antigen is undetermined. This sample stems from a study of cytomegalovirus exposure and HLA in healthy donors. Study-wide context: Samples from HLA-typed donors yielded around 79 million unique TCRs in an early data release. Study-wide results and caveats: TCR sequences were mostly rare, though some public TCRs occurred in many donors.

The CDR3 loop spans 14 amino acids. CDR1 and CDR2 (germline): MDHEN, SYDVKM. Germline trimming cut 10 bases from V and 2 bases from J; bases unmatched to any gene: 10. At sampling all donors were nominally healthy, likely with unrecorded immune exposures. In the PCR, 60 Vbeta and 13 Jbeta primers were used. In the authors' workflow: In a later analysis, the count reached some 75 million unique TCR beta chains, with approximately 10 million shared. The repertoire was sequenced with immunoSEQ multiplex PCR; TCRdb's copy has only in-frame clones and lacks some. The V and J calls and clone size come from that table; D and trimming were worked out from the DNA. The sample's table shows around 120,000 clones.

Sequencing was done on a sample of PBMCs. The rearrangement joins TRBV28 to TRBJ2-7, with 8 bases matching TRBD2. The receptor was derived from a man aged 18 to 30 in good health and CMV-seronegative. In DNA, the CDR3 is TGTGCCATTCGCGGGACTAGTGATACCTACGAGCAGTACTTC. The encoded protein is CAIRGTSDTYEQYF.